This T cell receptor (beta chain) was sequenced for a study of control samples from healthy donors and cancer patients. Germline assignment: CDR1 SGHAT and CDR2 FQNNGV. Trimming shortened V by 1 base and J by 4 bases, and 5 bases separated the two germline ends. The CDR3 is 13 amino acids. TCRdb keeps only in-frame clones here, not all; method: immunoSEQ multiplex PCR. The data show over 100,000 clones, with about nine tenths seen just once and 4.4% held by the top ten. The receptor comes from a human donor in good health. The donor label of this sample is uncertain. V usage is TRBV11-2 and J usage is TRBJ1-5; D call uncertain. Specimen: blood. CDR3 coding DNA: TGTGCCAGCAGCTTAGGGTCGAATCAGCCCCAGCATTTT. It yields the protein CASSLGSNQPQHF.